This T cell receptor beta chain was profiled in a study of chemoradiotherapy in HPV16-positive cancers. This table comes from immunoSEQ multiplex PCR, and its TCRdb copy is limited to in-frame clones, with some not included. The data contain approximately 17,000 clones, about two thirds of them singletons. This CDR3 has 12 residues. Germline CDR1 KGHSH, CDR2 LQKENI. Trimming stripped 3 bases from V and 6 bases from J, with 9 bases between. The sequencing here drew on tumor tissue, taken from a patient who underwent chemoradiotherapy. V usage is TRBV18 and J usage is TRBJ2-7; D perhaps matches TRBD2 (5 bases). This clonotype was sampled from a human donor with HPV-associated anogenital cancer. The CDR3 DNA sequence: TGTGCCAGCTCACCTGAGGGTCGCGAGCAGTACTTC. It yields the protein CASSPEGREQYF.